This T cell receptor beta chain originates from a study of technical replicates of blood from four donors. The germline gives CDR1 SGHNT, CDR2 YYREEE (reference sequence). V lost 4 bases and J lost 0; bases outside the gene matches: 4. This CDR3 is 15 amino acids long. Clones were sequenced by immunoSEQ multiplex PCR, and TCRdb holds only the in-frame ones, with some missing. In the table there are about 68,000 clones, about 97% of which are singletons. This chain connects TRBV5-4 to TRBJ1-5; 7 bases fit TRBD1. The specimen was T cells isolated from PBMCs. The sequence was collected from a human donor in good health. CDR3 loop: CASSIQGNSNQPQHF. DNA of the CDR3: TGTGCCAGCAGCATACAGGGGAATAGCAATCAGCCCCAGCATTTT. Filled out from reference TRBV5-4 and TRBJ1-5, the complete variable domain reads ETGVTQSPTHLIKTRGQQVTLRCSSQSGHNTVSWYQQALGQGPQFIFQYYREEENGRGNFPPRFSGLQFPNYSSELNVNALELDDSALYLCASSIQGNSNQPQHFGDGTRLSIL.